The rows below give T cell receptor beta chains drawn from one sample of a study of blood T cells in healthy people across ages. TCRdb reprocessed the 5' RACE reads via MiXCR and lists one record per CDR3 protein. The table includes some 1.5 million distinct CDR3 sequences, approximately 43% detected once. Sequencing input: blood. The source is a young woman in good health. CDR3s include the opening cysteine and the closing phenylalanine or tryptophan. Expanded clones are given a class, and other clones once, few, many or no size at all.

j_gene: TRBJ2-3; len: 15; abundance: .; v_gene: TRBV2; CDR3aa: CASTRLAVSTDTQYF
j_gene: TRBJ2-7; len: 15; abundance: many; v_gene: TRBV29-1; CDR3aa: CSVVPQGGEGGEQYF
j_gene: TRBJ2-1; len: 19; abundance: .; v_gene: TRBV28; CDR3aa: CASSRPGLSIREPYNEQFF
j_gene: TRBJ2-7; len: 17; abundance: .; v_gene: TRBV21-1; CDR3aa: CASSKGPGQGGGYEQYF
j_gene: TRBJ2-7; len: 12; abundance: few; v_gene: TRBV29-1; CDR3aa: CSVGAYTYEQYF
j_gene: TRBJ2-1; len: 17; abundance: .; v_gene: TRBV20-1; CDR3aa: CSARGPNSGSSYNEQFF
j_gene: TRBJ1-2; len: 15; abundance: .; v_gene: TRBV5-1; CDR3aa: CASSLDTGSNYGYTF
j_gene: TRBJ2-1; len: 15; abundance: .; v_gene: TRBV24-1; CDR3aa: CATSDRRGGDNEQFF
j_gene: TRBJ2-7; len: 13; abundance: .; v_gene: TRBV6-5; CDR3aa: CASSPLLHYEQYF
j_gene: TRBJ2-3; len: 14; abundance: few; v_gene: TRBV10-3; CDR3aa: CAISEVGEPDTQYF
j_gene: TRBJ2-6; len: 18; abundance: .; v_gene: TRBV4-2; CDR3aa: CASSQTGRDHSGANVLTF
j_gene: .; len: 14; abundance: .; v_gene: TRBV20-1; CDR3aa: CSARPLQGPYEQYF
j_gene: .; len: 12; abundance: .; v_gene: TRBV6-2/TRBV6-3; CDR3aa: CASSYSSQTQYF
j_gene: TRBJ2-1; len: 13; abundance: .; v_gene: TRBV4-1; CDR3aa: CASSQLWYNEQFF
j_gene: TRBJ2-1; len: 14; abundance: .; v_gene: TRBV2; CDR3aa: CASSDQLTYDERFF
j_gene: TRBJ2-6; len: 14; abundance: .; v_gene: TRBV20-1; CDR3aa: CSASGTSGANVLTF
j_gene: TRBJ2-1; len: 15; abundance: .; v_gene: TRBV29-1; CDR3aa: CSVASGASSYNEQFF
j_gene: TRBJ2-5; len: 15; abundance: many; v_gene: TRBV6-2/TRBV6-3; CDR3aa: CASSLAGARQETQYF
j_gene: .; len: 15; abundance: .; v_gene: TRBV6-1; CDR3aa: CASSAGTGRLHEQYF
j_gene: TRBJ2-3; len: 15; abundance: once; v_gene: TRBV4-3; CDR3aa: CASSYRQGYTDTQYF
j_gene: TRBJ2-3; len: 15; abundance: few; v_gene: TRBV9; CDR3aa: CASSPQGYRTDTQYF
j_gene: TRBJ2-1; len: 16; abundance: few; v_gene: TRBV10-3; CDR3aa: CAISESTLAGENEQFF
j_gene: TRBJ1-2; len: 13; abundance: .; v_gene: TRBV6-1; CDR3aa: CASTSPLNYGYTF
j_gene: TRBJ1-2; len: 15; abundance: .; v_gene: TRBV7-2; CDR3aa: CASSPAGGDNYGYTF
j_gene: TRBJ2-1; len: 15; abundance: .; v_gene: TRBV13; CDR3aa: CASSLGIAGYNEQFF
j_gene: .; len: 14; abundance: .; v_gene: TRBV11-1; CDR3aa: CASSVHGKYNEQYF
j_gene: TRBJ2-1; len: 16; abundance: .; v_gene: TRBV7-2; CDR3aa: CASRGGGPSSYNEQFF
j_gene: TRBJ2-3; len: 15; abundance: few; v_gene: TRBV4-2; CDR3aa: CASSDGTSRTDTQYF
j_gene: TRBJ1-3; len: 16; abundance: once; v_gene: TRBV4-3; CDR3aa: CASSQEWGLSGNTIYF
j_gene: TRBJ2-7; len: 15; abundance: .; v_gene: TRBV20-1; CDR3aa: CSARDRRGRNNEQYF
j_gene: TRBJ1-2; len: 14; abundance: few; v_gene: TRBV20-1; CDR3aa: CSAHRAGVNYGYTF
j_gene: TRBJ2-3; len: 14; abundance: many; v_gene: TRBV12-3/TRBV12-4; CDR3aa: CASSFGVPTDTQYF
j_gene: TRBJ1-2; len: 14; abundance: .; v_gene: TRBV20-1; CDR3aa: CSALQGQLVYGYTF
j_gene: TRBJ2-1; len: 16; abundance: .; v_gene: TRBV20-1; CDR3aa: CSASPRTSGSYNEQFF
j_gene: TRBJ2-1; len: 14; abundance: few; v_gene: TRBV10-3; CDR3aa: CAIRRTSGSNEQFF
j_gene: TRBJ2-1; len: 15; abundance: .; v_gene: TRBV6-5; CDR3aa: CASRVLAGEANEQFF
j_gene: TRBJ1-1; len: 13; abundance: .; v_gene: TRBV9; CDR3aa: CASSVDGATEAFF
j_gene: TRBJ2-1; len: 16; abundance: .; v_gene: TRBV4-3; CDR3aa: CASSQDLNRAGNEQFF
j_gene: TRBJ1-6; len: 16; abundance: .; v_gene: TRBV7-2; CDR3aa: CASSLNGPLIDSPLHF
j_gene: TRBJ2-1; len: 13; abundance: many; v_gene: TRBV12-3/TRBV12-4; CDR3aa: CASRLAGGREQFF
j_gene: TRBJ1-4; len: 14; abundance: .; v_gene: TRBV14; CDR3aa: CASSQGLPNEKLFF
j_gene: TRBJ2-6; len: 16; abundance: .; v_gene: TRBV12-3/TRBV12-4; CDR3aa: CASSFGGAPGANVLTF
j_gene: TRBJ1-2; len: 15; abundance: few; v_gene: TRBV9; CDR3aa: CASSGQVPDIYGYTF
j_gene: TRBJ2-6; len: 17; abundance: .; v_gene: TRBV20-1; CDR3aa: CSARDPGRLSGANVLTF
j_gene: TRBJ2-4; len: 13; abundance: .; v_gene: TRBV20-1; CDR3aa: CSATILAKNVQYF
j_gene: TRBJ1-5; len: 16; abundance: .; v_gene: TRBV4-3; CDR3aa: CASSQDLRSKYQPQHF
j_gene: TRBJ1-2; len: 14; abundance: few; v_gene: TRBV7-8; CDR3aa: CASSLGGAWYGYTF
j_gene: TRBJ2-3; len: 14; abundance: .; v_gene: TRBV12-3/TRBV12-4; CDR3aa: CASSVRGPTDTQYF
j_gene: TRBJ2-3; len: 17; abundance: few; v_gene: TRBV20-1; CDR3aa: CSARGYSLGLRTDTQYF
j_gene: TRBJ2-5; len: 13; abundance: .; v_gene: TRBV2; CDR3aa: CASCPDRGYEQYF
j_gene: TRBJ1-1; len: 14; abundance: .; v_gene: TRBV2; CDR3aa: CASSYFEGNTEAFF
j_gene: TRBJ1-5; len: 14; abundance: few; v_gene: TRBV7-9; CDR3aa: CASSQTGHAQPQHF
j_gene: TRBJ2-4; len: 12; abundance: .; v_gene: TRBV11-2; CDR3aa: CASSFAANEQYF
j_gene: TRBJ2-7; len: 16; abundance: .; v_gene: TRBV9; CDR3aa: CASSVGITLGDNEQYF